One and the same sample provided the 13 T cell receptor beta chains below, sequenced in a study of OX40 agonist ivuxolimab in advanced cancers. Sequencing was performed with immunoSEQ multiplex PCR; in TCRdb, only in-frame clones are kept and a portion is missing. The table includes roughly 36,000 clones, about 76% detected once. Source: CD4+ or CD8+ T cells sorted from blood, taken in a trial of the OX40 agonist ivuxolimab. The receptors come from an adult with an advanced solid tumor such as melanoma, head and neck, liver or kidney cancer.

The CDR3 nucleotides are TGTGCCAGCAGCTTGCGGGTGCAAGAGACCCAGTACTTC. This codes for CASSLRVQETQYF. V is TRBV5-6 and J is TRBJ2-5; D is undetermined. Trimming cost V 1 base and J 2 bases, with 6 bases left between them. The germline V gene has CDR1 SGHDT and CDR2 YYEEEE. CDR3 size: 13 residues.

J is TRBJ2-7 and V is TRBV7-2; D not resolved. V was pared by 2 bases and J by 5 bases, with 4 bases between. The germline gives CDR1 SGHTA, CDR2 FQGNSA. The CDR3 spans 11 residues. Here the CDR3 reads CASSLTDEQYF. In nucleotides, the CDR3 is TGTGCCAGCAGCTTAACCGACGAGCAGTACTTC.

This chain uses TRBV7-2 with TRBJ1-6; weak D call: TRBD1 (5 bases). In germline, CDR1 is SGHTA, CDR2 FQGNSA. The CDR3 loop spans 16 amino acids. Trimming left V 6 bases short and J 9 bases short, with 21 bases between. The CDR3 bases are TGTGCCAGCAGAATGGAGGGGAAGCGAGGTCTTTCACCCCTCCACTTT. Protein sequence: CASRMEGKRGLSPLHF.

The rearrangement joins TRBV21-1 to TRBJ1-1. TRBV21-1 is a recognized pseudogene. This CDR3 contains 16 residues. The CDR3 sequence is CASSITRVTMNTEAFF. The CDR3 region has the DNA TGTGCCAGCAGCATTACTCGGGTCACTATGAACACTGAAGCTTTCTTT.

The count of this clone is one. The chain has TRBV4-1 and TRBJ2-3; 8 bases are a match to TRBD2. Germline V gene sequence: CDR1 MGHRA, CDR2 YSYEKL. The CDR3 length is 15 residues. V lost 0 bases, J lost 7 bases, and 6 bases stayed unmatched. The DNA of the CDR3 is TGCGCCAGCAGCCAAGAGATAGCGGGGTTCAATACGCAGTATTTT. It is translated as CASSQEIAGFNTQYF.

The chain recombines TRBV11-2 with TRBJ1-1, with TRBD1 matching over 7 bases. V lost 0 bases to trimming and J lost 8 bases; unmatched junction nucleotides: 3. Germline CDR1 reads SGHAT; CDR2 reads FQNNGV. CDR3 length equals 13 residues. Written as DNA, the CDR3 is TGTGCCAGCAGCTTAGATCGGGACAGAGAAGCTTTCTTT. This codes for CASSLDRDREAFF.

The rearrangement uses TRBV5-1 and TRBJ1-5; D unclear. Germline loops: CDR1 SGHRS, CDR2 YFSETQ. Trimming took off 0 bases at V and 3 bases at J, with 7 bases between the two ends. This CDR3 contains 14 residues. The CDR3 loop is CASSLGPDNQPQHF. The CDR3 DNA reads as TGCGCCAGCAGCTTGGGACCGGACAATCAGCCCCAGCATTTT. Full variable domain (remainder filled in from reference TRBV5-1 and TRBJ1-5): KAGVTQTPRYLIKTRGQQVTLSCSPISGHRSVSWYQQTPGQGLQFLFEYFSETQRNKGNFPGRFSGRQFSNSRSEMNVSTLELGDSALYLCASSLGPDNQPQHFGDGTRLSIL.

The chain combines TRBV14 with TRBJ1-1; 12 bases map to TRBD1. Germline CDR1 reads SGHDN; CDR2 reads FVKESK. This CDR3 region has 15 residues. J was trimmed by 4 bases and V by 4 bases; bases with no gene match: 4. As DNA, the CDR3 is TGTGCCAGCAGCCCCCGGGACAGGGGGCTCACTGAAGCTTTCTTT. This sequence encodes CASSPRDRGLTEAFF.

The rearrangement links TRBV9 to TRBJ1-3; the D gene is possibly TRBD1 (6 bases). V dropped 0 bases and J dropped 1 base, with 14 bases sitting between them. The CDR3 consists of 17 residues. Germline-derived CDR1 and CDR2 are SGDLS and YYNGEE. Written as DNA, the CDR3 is TGTGCCAGCAGCGTAGCGAAATCAGGGGCTTCTGGAAACACCATATATTTT. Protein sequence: CASSVAKSGASGNTIYF. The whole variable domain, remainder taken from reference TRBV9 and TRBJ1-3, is DSGVTQTPKHLITATGQRVTLRCSPRSGDLSVYWYQQSLDQGLQFLIQYYNGEERAKGNILERFSAQQFPDLHSELNLSSLELGDSALYFCASSVAKSGASGNTIYFGEGSWLTVV.

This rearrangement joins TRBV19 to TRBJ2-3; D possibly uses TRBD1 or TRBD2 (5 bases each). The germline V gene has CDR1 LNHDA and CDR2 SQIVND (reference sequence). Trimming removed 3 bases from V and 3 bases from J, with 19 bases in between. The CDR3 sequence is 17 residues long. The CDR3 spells CASSISRRGIGTDTQYF. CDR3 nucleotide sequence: TGTGCCAGTAGTATTTCTCGCCGGGGCATAGGGACAGATACGCAGTATTTT.

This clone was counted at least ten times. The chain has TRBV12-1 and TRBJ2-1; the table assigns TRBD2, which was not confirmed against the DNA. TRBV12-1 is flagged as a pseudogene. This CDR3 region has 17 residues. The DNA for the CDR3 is TGTGCCAGCAGCCTATCGGTTGAGGGCTGCCTACAAAATGAGCAGTTCTTC. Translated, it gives CASSLSVEGCLQNEQFF.

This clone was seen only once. Here the CDR3 DNA reads TGTGCCAGCAGCCGCTGGAGTCAGGGGAACACTGAAGCTTTCTTT. Protein product: CASSRWSQGNTEAFF. V usage is TRBV7-9 and J usage is TRBJ1-1, with a possible D match to TRBD1 (5 bases). The V gene lost 5 bases and the J gene lost 1 base, with 14 bases spanning the gap. The CDR3 is made up of 15 amino acids. Germline CDR1 SEHNR, CDR2 FQNEAQ (reference sequence).

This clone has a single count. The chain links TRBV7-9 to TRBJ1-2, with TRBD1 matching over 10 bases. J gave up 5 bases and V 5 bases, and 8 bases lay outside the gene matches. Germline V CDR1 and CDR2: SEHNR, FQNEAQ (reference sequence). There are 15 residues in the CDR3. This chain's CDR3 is CASSPTTGGTYGYTF. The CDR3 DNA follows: TGTGCCAGCAGCCCTACGACAGGGGGCACTTATGGCTACACCTTC.